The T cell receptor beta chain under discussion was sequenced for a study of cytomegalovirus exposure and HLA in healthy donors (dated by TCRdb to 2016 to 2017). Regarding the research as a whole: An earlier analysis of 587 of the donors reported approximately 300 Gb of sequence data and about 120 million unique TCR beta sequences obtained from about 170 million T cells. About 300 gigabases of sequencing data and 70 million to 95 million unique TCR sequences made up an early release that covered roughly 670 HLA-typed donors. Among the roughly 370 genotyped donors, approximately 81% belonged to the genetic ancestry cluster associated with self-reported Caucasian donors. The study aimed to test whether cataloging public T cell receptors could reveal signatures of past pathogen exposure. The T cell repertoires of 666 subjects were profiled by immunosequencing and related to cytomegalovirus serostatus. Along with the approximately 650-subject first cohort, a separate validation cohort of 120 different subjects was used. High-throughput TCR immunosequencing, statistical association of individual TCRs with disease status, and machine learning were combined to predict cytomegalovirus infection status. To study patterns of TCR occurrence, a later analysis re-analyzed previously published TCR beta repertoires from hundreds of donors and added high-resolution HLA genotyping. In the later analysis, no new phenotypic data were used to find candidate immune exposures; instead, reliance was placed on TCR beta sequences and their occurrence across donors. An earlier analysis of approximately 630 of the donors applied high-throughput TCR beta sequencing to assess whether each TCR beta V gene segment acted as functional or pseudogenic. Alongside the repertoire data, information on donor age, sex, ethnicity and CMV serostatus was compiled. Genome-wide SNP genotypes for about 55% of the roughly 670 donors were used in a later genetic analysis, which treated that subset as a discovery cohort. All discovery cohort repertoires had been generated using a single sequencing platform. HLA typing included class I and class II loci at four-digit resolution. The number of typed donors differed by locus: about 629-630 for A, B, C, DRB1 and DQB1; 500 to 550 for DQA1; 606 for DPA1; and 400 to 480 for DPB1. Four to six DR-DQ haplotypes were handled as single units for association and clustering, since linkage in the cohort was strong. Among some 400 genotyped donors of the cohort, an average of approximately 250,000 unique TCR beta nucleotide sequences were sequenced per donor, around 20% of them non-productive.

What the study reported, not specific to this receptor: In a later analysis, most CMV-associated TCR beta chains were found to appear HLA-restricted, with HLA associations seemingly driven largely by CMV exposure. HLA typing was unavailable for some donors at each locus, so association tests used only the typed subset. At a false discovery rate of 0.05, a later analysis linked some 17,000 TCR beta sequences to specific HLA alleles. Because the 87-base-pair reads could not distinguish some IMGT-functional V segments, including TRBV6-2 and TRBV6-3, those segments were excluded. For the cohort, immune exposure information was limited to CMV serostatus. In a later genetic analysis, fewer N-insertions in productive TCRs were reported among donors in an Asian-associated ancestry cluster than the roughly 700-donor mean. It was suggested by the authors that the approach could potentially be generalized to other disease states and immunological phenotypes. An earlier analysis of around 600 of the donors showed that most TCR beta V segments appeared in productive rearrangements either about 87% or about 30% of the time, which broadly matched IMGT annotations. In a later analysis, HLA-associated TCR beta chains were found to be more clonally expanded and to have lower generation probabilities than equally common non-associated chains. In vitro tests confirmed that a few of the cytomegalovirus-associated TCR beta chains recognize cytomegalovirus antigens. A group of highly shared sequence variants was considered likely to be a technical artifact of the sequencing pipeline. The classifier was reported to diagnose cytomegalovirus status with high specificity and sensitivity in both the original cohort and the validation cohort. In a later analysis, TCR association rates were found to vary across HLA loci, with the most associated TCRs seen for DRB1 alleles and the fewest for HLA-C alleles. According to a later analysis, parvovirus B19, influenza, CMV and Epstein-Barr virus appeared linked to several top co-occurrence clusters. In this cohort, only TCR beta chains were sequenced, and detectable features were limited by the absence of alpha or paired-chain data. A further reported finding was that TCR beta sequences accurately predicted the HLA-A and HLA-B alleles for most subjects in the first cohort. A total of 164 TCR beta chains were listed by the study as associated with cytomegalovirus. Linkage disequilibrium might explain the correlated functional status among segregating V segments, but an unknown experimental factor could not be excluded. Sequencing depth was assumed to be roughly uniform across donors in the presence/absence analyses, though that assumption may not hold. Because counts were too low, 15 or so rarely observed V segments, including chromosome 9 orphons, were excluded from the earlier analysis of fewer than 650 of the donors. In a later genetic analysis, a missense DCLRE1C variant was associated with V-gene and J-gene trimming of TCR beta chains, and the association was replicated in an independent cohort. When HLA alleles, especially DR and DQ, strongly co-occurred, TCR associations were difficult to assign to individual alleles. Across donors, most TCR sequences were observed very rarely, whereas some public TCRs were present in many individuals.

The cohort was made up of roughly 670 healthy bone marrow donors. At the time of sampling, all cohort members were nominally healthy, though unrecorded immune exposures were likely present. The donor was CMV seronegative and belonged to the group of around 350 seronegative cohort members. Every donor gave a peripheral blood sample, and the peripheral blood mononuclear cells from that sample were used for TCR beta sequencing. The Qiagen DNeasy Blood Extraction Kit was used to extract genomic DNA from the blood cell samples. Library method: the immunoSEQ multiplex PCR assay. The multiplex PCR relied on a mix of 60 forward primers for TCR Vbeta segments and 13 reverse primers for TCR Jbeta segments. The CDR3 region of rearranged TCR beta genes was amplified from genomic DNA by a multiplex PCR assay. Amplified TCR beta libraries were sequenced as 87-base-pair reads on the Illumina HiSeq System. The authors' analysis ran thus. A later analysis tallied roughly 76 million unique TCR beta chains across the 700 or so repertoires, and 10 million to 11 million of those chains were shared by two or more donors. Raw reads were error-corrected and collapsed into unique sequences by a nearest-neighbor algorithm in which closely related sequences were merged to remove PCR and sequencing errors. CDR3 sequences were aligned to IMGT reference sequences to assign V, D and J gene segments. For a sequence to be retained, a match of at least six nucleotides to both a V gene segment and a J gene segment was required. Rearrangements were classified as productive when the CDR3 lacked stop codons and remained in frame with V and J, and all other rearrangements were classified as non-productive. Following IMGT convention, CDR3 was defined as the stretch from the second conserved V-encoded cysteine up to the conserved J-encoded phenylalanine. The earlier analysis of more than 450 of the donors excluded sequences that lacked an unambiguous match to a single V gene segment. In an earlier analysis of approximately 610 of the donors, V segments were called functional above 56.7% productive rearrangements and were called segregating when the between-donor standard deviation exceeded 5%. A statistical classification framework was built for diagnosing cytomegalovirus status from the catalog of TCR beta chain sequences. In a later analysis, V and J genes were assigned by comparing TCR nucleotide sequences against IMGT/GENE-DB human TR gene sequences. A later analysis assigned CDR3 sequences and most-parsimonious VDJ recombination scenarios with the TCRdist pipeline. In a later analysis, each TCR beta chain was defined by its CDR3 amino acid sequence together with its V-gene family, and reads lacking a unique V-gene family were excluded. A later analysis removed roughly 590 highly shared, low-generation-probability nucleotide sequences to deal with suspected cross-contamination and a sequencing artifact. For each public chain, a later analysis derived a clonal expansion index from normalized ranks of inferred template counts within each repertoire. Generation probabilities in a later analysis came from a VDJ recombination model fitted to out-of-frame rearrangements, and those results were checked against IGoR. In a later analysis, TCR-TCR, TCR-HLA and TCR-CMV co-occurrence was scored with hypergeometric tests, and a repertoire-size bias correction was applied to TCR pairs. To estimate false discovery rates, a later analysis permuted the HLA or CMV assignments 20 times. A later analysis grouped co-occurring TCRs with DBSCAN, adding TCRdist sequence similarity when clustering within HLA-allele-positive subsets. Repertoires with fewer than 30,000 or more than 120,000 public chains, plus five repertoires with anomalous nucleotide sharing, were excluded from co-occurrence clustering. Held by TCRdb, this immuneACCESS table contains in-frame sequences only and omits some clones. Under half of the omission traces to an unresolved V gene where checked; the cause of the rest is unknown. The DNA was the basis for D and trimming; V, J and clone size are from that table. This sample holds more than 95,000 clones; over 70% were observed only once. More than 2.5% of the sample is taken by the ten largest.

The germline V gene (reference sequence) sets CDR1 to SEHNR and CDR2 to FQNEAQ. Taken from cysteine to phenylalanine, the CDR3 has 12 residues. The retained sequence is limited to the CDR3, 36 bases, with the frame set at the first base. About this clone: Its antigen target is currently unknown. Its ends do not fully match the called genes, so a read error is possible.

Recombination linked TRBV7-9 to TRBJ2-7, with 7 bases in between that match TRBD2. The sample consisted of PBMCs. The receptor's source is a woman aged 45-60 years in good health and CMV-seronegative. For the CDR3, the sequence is CSSQGEGYEQYF. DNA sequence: TGTTCCAGCCAAGGGGAGGGTTACGAGCAGTACTTC.